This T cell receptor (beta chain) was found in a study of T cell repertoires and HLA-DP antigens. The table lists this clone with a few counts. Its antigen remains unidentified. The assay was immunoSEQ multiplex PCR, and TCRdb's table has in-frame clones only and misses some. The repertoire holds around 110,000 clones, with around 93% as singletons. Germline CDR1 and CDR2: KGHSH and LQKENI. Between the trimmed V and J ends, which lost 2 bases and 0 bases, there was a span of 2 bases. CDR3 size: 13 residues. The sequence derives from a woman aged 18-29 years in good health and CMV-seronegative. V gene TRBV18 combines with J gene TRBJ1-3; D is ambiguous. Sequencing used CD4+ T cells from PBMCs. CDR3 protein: CASSPGSGNTIYF. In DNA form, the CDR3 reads TGTGCCAGCTCACCAGGCTCTGGAAACACCATATATTTT.